The text below deals with one T cell receptor (beta chain). The data were produced by immunoSEQ multiplex PCR, yet TCRdb's version contains in-frame clones alone and is incomplete. The table lists approximately 280,000 clones, about 89% of them singletons. The entry originates in a study of blood T cell repertoires in COVID-19. CDR3 length equals 14 residues. Germline V gene data show CDR1 as SGHAT and CDR2 as FQDESV (reference sequence). The V end lost 2 bases, the J end lost 5 bases, and 12 bases lay between the germline ends. The source material was peripheral blood. This clonotype was obtained from a man aged 35-49 years with acute or convalescent COVID-19. The V call is TRBV11-1, the J call TRBJ2-5; D may be TRBD2 (5 bases). CDR3 residues: CASSLQGPGETQYF. Here the CDR3 DNA reads TGTGCCAGCAGCTTACAAGGACCGGGGGAGACCCAGTACTTC.